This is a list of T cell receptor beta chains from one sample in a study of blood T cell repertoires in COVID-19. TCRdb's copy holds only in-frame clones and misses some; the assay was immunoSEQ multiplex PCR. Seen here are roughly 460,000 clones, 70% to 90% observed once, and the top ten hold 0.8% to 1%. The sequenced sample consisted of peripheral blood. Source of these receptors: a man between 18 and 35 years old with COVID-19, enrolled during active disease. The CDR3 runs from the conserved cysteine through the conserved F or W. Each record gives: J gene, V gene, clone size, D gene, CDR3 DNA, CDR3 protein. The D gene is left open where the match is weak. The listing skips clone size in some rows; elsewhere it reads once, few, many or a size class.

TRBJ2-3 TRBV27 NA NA TGTGCCAGCAGCCGGGACTCCCTGCCGGCAGATACGCAGTATTTT CASSRDSLPADTQYF
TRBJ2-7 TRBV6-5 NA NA TGTGCCAGCCGGGACATCTCCTACGAGCAGTACTTC CASRDISYEQYF
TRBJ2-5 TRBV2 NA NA TGTGCCAGCAGAGGACAGACTACCCAAGAGACCCAGTACTTC CASRGQTTQETQYF
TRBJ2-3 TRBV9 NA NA TGTGCCAGCAGCGTAGCCCCAACAGATACGCAGTATTTT CASSVAPTDTQYF
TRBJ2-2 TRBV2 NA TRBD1 TGTGCCAGCAGAAACAGGGGGCGGGACACCGGGGAGCTGTTTTTT CASRNRGRDTGELFF
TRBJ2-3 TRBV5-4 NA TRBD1 TGTGCCAGCAGCCTGGCGGGACAGGGATTCACAGATACGCAGTATTTT CASSLAGQGFTDTQYF
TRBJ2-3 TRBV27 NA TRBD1 TGTGCCAGCAGTCGACAGGGGGTTTCCCCAGATACGCAGTATTTT CASSRQGVSPDTQYF
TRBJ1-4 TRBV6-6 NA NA TGTGCCAGTGTGGACAGCCAAAATGAAAAACTGTTTTTT CASVDSQNEKLFF
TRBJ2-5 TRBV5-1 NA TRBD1 TGCGCCAGCAGCTTCGGGACAGGTCAAGAGACCCAGTACTTC CASSFGTGQETQYF
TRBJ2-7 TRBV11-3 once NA TGTGCCAGCAGCTCAGGGGCGTCCTACGAGCAGTACTTC CASSSGASYEQYF
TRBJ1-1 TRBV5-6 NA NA TGTGCCAGCAATCTAAGGGGCGCGTGGGTGAACACTGAAGCTTTCTTT CASNLRGAWVNTEAFF
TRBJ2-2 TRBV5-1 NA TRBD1 TGCGCCAGCAGCATAAGGACAGGGACGAACACCGGGGAGCTGTTTTTT CASSIRTGTNTGELFF
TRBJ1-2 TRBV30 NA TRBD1 TGTGCCTGGAGTGGACAGGGGTTAGGCTATGGCTACACCTTC CAWSGQGLGYGYTF
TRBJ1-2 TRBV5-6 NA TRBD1 TGTGCCAGCAGCATCCGGGACAGCTATGGCTACACCTTC CASSIRDSYGYTF
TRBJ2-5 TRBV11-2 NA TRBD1 TGTGCCAGCAGCGAGGGACAGGGGGAGACCCAGTACTTC CASSEGQGETQYF
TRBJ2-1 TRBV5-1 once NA TGCGCCAGCAGCCCTCAGCCGACAACCTACAATGAGCAGTTCTTC CASSPQPTTYNEQFF
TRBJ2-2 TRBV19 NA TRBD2 TGTGCCAGTTATCGTGGACTAGCGGGTGGCGGGGAGCTGTTTTTT CASYRGLAGGGELFF
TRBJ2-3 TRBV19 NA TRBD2 TGTGCCAGTAGCGATAGCGGGGGGATCACAGATACGCAGTATTTT CASSDSGGITDTQYF
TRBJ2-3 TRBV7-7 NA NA TGTGCTAGCAGCTTAGGACTGGCTCTCACAGATACGCAGTATTTT CASSLGLALTDTQYF
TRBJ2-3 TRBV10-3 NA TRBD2 TGTGCCATCAGTGACCCAACGCTAGCGGGAGGGTTCGATACGCAGTATTTT CAISDPTLAGGFDTQYF
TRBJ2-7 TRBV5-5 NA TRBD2 TGTGCCAGCAGCTTAACGACTAGCGGGAGGGGTGAGCAGTACTTC CASSLTTSGRGEQYF
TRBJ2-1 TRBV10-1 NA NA TGCGCCAGCAGTGGGACCGGGACACTAATCTACAATGAGCAGTTCTTC CASSGTGTLIYNEQFF
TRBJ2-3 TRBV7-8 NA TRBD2 TGTGCCAGCAGCTTCCGGGGGGGAGTGGGGACAGATACGCAGTATTTT CASSFRGGVGTDTQYF
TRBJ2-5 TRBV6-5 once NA TGTGCCAGCAGTCACCAGGGGTCCCATGAGACCCAGTACTTC CASSHQGSHETQYF
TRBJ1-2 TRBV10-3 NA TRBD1 TGTGCCATCAGTGAACAGGGGGCGGGTGGCTACACCTTC CAISEQGAGGYTF
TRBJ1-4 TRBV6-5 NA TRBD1 TGTGCCAGCAGTTACTACCAGGGGGCTAATGAAAAACTGTTTTTT CASSYYQGANEKLFF